These 4 T cell receptor beta chains share one sample of origin, sequenced in a study of graft-versus-host responses after intestinal transplantation. The assay was immunoSEQ multiplex PCR, and TCRdb's table has in-frame clones only and misses some. The sample comprises some 8,200 clones, about 75% of which are singletons, and approximately 12% rests with the top ten. Processing of graft tissue released intraepithelial and lamina propria lymphocytes. Here the sequenced sample was ileum tissue, taken 226 days after intestinal transplant. Source of these receptors: a human patient who received an intestinal transplant, so some T cells may come from the graft donor.

The V call is TRBV27, the J call TRBJ1-5; 7 positions agree with TRBD1. Germline CDR1 is MNHEY and CDR2 is SMNVEV (reference sequence). Unmatched junction bases numbered 5, after V lost 6 bases and J lost 3 bases. The CDR3 length is 14 residues. The CDR3 DNA sequence: TGTGCCAGCAGCGCAGGGGGATCCAATCAGCCCCAGCATTTT. Amino acids: CASSAGGSNQPQHF.

The rearrangement links TRBV5-8 to TRBJ1-5; 8 positions agree with TRBD1. V trimming: 0 bases; J trimming: 5 bases; junction bases outside the gene matches: 10. The CDR3 is 17 residues long. CDR1 and CDR2 (germline): SGHTS, YDEGEE. CDR3 residues: CASSLGTGKVYHQPQHF. CDR3 coding DNA: TGTGCCAGCAGCTTGGGGACAGGGAAGGTCTATCATCAGCCCCAGCATTTT.

The genes are TRBV27 and TRBJ2-5; D perhaps matches TRBD1 (6 bases). Gene TRBJ2-7 matches the end of the DNA better, so the J call may be wrong. The CDR3 runs 13 residues. The V gene's germline CDR1 is MNHEY and CDR2 SMNVEV (reference sequence). The CDR3 spells CASSLGQSYEQYF. The CDR3 DNA reads as TGTGCCAGCAGTCTCGGACAGAGCTACGAGCAGTACTTC.

This chain uses TRBV2 with TRBJ2-7; 8 nucleotides line up with TRBD1. This CDR3 contains 14 residues. Germline assignment: CDR1 SNHLY and CDR2 FYNNEI. With V trimmed by 6 bases and J by 6 bases, 10 bases remained unmatched. The CDR3 reads CASRTVGTGLEQYF. The CDR3 nucleotides read TGTGCCAGCAGAACCGTTGGGACAGGCCTCGAGCAGTACTTC. The variable domain in full, completed from reference TRBV2 and TRBJ2-7, reads EPEVTQTPSHQVTQMGQEVILRCVPISNHLYFYWYRQILGQKVEFLVSFYNNEISEKSEIFDDQFSVERPDGSNFTLKIRSTKLEDSAMYFCASRTVGTGLEQYFGPGTRLTVT.